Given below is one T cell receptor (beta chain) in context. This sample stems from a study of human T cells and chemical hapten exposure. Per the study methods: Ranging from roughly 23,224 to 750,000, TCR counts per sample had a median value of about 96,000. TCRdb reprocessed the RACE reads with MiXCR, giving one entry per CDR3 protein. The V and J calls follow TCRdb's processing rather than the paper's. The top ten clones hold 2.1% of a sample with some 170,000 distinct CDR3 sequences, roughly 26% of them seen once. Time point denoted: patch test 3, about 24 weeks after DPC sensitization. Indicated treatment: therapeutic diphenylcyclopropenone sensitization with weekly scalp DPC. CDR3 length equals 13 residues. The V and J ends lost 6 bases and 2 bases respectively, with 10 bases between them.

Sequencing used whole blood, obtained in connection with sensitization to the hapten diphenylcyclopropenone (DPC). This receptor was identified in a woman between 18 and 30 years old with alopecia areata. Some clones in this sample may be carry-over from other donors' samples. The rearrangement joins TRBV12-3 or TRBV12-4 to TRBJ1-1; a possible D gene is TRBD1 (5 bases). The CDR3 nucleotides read TGTGCCAGCAGCCAGGGCCGCAACACTGAAGCTTTCTTT. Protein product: CASSQGRNTEAFF.